Presented here are 14 T cell receptor beta chains from one specimen sequenced in a study of identical twins. TCRdb reanalysed the 5' RACE reads using MiXCR and keeps one entry per CDR3 protein. The sample contains more than 200,000 distinct CDR3 sequences, around 10% of which appear only once. Sequenced sample: memory (CD45RO+) T cells sorted from blood. The origin of the receptors is a woman aged 18-30 years in good health.

The CDR3 protein is CASRVGGHTTDTQYF. The CDR3 nucleotides read TGTGCCAGCCGGGTCGGGGGGCACACCACAGATACGCAGTATTTT. This chain uses TRBV7-2 with TRBJ2-3, with a tentative D call TRBD2 (7 bases). The CDR3 is 15 amino acids. Deletions cut 8 bases from V and 2 bases from J, with 17 bases between. Germline V gene lookup returns CDR1 SGHTA and CDR2 FQGNSA.

This clonotype has only a few counts. The CDR3 DNA reads as TGTGCCAGCAGCTTAGGCCCTTATCAAAGCTCCTACAATGAGCAGTTCTTC. This translates into CASSLGPYQSSYNEQFF. This chain links TRBV7-9 with TRBJ2-1, with D hard to call. V was clipped by 1 base and J by 0 bases, with 13 bases between them. The CDR3 covers 17 residues. The germline V gene has CDR1 SEHNR and CDR2 FQNEAQ (reference sequence).

The chain couples TRBV7-7 to TRBJ2-1; 9 nucleotides agree with TRBD2. V shed 4 bases, J shed 4 bases, and the junction held 8 bases outside the gene matches. CDR3 size: 16 residues. CDR1 and CDR2 (germline): SSHAT, FNYEAQ (reference sequence). The CDR3 here is CASSSHPSGIYNEQFF. In DNA form, the CDR3 reads TGTGCCAGCAGCTCCCATCCTAGCGGGATATACAATGAGCAGTTCTTC.

This clonotype has more than one count but fewer than ten. This chain joins TRBV12-3 or TRBV12-4 and TRBJ2-6; possibly TRBD1 for D (5 bases). The CDR3 consists of 14 residues. The V end was cut by 7 bases, the J end by 4 bases, with 11 bases between. CDR3 sequence (DNA): TGTGCCAGCACCCAGGGTTCAGGGGCCAACGTCCTGACTTTC. It translates to CASTQGSGANVLTF.

This clonotype was found a few times. The chain has TRBV20-1 and TRBJ2-3; TRBD2 matches at 11 bases. The CDR3 is 16 residues long. Germline CDR1 and CDR2: DFQATT and SNEGSKA (reference sequence). J lost 6 bases, V lost 3 bases, and 11 bases had no gene match. This chain's CDR3 is CSASSTSGGPGDTQYF. The CDR3, as DNA: TGCAGTGCTAGCTCCACTAGCGGGGGTCCGGGGGATACGCAGTATTTT.

The V and J genes are TRBV7-2 and TRBJ1-1; no firm D call. The CDR3 has 13 residues. The germline V gene encodes CDR1 SGHTA and CDR2 FQGNSA. Trimming stripped 3 bases from V and 5 bases from J, with 10 bases between. This CDR3 reads CASSLVKLTEAFF. The CDR3 DNA reads TGTGCCAGCAGCTTGGTCAAGTTGACTGAAGCTTTCTTT. Variable domain in full (rest from reference TRBV7-2 and TRBJ1-1): GAGVSQSPSNKVTEKGKDVELRCDPISGHTALYWYRQSLGQGLEFLIYFQGNSAPDKSGLPSDRFSAERTGGSVSTLTIQRTQQEDSAVYLCASSLVKLTEAFFGQGTRLTVV.

This chain connects TRBV29-1 to TRBJ2-5; perhaps TRBD2 as D (5 bases). Germline assignment: CDR1 SQVTM and CDR2 ANQGSEA. This CDR3 has 15 residues. Trimming left V 1 base short and J 7 bases short, with 19 bases between. The CDR3 loop reads CSVEGKAGPGLTQYF. The CDR3 coding sequence is TGCAGCGTTGAAGGGAAGGCAGGCCCGGGGTTGACCCAGTACTTC.

This clonotype was found many times. The gene calls are TRBV10-2 and TRBJ2-3; weak D call: TRBD2 (5 bases). In germline, CDR1 is WSHSY, CDR2 SAAADI. Trimming shortened V by 6 bases and J by 9 bases, and 13 bases separated the two germline ends. The CDR3 has 12 residues. DNA for the CDR3: TGCGCCAGCAGAACTACAGAGGGAACGCAGTATTTT. This translates into CASRTTEGTQYF.

This clonotype was detected ten times or more. The chain combines TRBV5-4 with TRBJ2-3, with 11 nucleotides matching TRBD2. In germline, CDR1 is SGHNT, CDR2 YYREEE (reference sequence). CDR3 size: 19 residues. V was pared by 0 bases and J by 5 bases, with 14 bases of the junction left unmatched. DNA for the CDR3: TGTGCCAGCAGCTTGGTGGGTGGAACACTAGCGGGAGTAATAGATACGCAGTATTTT. Translating it yields CASSLVGGTLAGVIDTQYF.

V gene TRBV20-1 combines with J gene TRBJ2-7; 11 bases are shared with TRBD2. The CDR3 is 16 amino acids. The trim removed 5 bases at V and 4 bases at J, leaving 13 bases unmatched. Germline V lookup: CDR1 DFQATT, CDR2 SNEGSKA (reference sequence). This CDR3 reads CSALGRGTSGRYEQYF. CDR3 nucleotide sequence: TGCAGTGCTCTAGGTCGGGGGACTAGCGGACGATACGAGCAGTACTTC.

This clonotype was observed many times. The chain links TRBV5-4 to TRBJ2-5; TRBD1 is a possible D gene (8 bases). Germline CDR1 is SGHNT and CDR2 is YYREEE (reference sequence). The CDR3 has 15 residues. Trimming took 0 bases from V and 6 from J, leaving 15 bases between them. CDR3 sequence: CASSLVTGGGQTQYF. In DNA form, the CDR3 reads TGTGCCAGCAGCTTGGTAACAGGGGGGGGTCAGACCCAGTACTTC.

V is TRBV6-1 and J is TRBJ2-2; a possible D gene is TRBD1 (6 bases). In germline, CDR1 is MNHNS, CDR2 SASEGT. The length of the CDR3 is 15 residues. Trimming left V 4 bases short and J 5 bases short, with 14 bases between. The CDR3 nucleotides are TGTGCCAGCAGTGCCATGGACAGAATTACCGGGGAGCTGTTTTTT. Residues: CASSAMDRITGELFF.

V is TRBV20-1 and J is TRBJ1-1; D is uncertain. The ends were cut back, 3 bases at V and 1 base at J, with 6 bases in the middle. CDR3 size: 12 residues. From germline, CDR1 is DFQATT and CDR2 SNEGSKA (reference sequence). CDR3: CSARRSNTEAFF. The CDR3 DNA is TGCAGTGCTAGGAGATCGAACACTGAAGCTTTCTTT.

This clonotype was recorded at least ten times. The rearrangement joins TRBV20-1 to TRBJ2-3, with D possibly being TRBD2 (6 bases). Trimming took off 5 bases at V and 0 bases at J, with 15 bases between the two ends. CDR3 length: 15 amino acids. Germline lookup yields CDR1 DFQATT and CDR2 SNEGSKA (reference sequence). CDR3 loop: CSAPLGGGSTDTQYF. The DNA for the CDR3 is TGCAGTGCTCCCCTAGGCGGAGGGAGCACAGATACGCAGTATTTT.